The rows below give T cell receptor beta chains drawn from one sample of a study of T cell clones after liver transplantation. Only in-frame clones appear in the TCRdb table, and some are missing; sequencing was by immunoSEQ multiplex PCR. The data contain roughly 56,000 clones, about 69% of them singletons. Sequencing used CD4+ T cells from blood, obtained 52 to 60 months after liver transplant. The receptors were gathered from a human patient who received a liver transplant. Some T cells may have originated in the graft donor. Each CDR3 is given with its conserved first and last residue. D genes are given only for firm matches. A clone size is listed for some rows: how often the clone was seen (once, few, many), or a class if it is expanded.

CDR3nt,CDR3aa,j_gene,v_gene,abundance,d_gene
TGTGCCAGGGACAGGTTTAATCAGCCCCAGCATTTT,CARDRFNQPQHF,TRBJ1-5,TRBV2,few,TRBD1
TGCAGTGCTAGTTGGGGAGGGGAAGCTTTCTTT,CSASWGGEAFF,TRBJ1-1,TRBV20-1,once,-
TGCGCCAGCAGCCCCAGGGCAGTCGCTATCCAGCCCCAGCATTTT,CASSPRAVAIQPQHF,TRBJ1-5,TRBV10-2,-,-
TGTGCCAGCAGCTTGGACCACTCTGGAAACACTATATATTTT,CASSLDHSGNTIYF,TRBJ1-3,TRBV7-2,-,-
TGTGCCAGTAGTAATCACAATGAGCAGTTCTTC,CASSNHNEQFF,TRBJ2-1,TRBV19,medium-sized,-
TGTGCCAGCAGTGGGGGGGGATCGGATAACGAGCAGTACTTC,CASSGGGSDNEQYF,TRBJ2-7,TRBV6-1,few,TRBD2
TGTGCCAGCTCACCTCCGCCAGCGGGGGCAACAGATACGCAGTATTTT,CASSPPPAGATDTQYF,TRBJ2-3,TRBV18,-,TRBD2
TGTGCTAGTGTGGACAGGGGGATCGGTGGCTACACCTTC,CASVDRGIGGYTF,TRBJ1-2,TRBV12-5,few,TRBD1
TGTGCCTGGAGTAAGGACAGAAACACAGATACGCAGTATTTT,CAWSKDRNTDTQYF,TRBJ2-3,TRBV30,few,-
TGTGCCAGCAGTGAAGGGACAGGGGGCGCGTACGAGCAGTACTTC,CASSEGTGGAYEQYF,TRBJ2-7,TRBV6-1,-,TRBD1
TGCGCCAGCAGCTTGATGGGCTCTGGGGCCAACGTCCTGACTTTC,CASSLMGSGANVLTF,TRBJ2-6,TRBV5-1,-,-
TGTGCCAGCTGCTCAGACAGGGGATATGAAAAACTGTTTTTT,CASCSDRGYEKLFF,TRBJ1-4,TRBV6-1,-,TRBD1
TGTGCCAGTAGTGACAGGAGGGGCGATCAGCCCCAGCATTTT,CASSDRRGDQPQHF,TRBJ1-5,TRBV19,-,-
TGTGCCAGCAGCTTAGATGGGGGAAGTTACAATGAGCAGTTCTTC,CASSLDGGSYNEQFF,TRBJ2-1,TRBV7-6,-,-
TGCGCCAGCAGCTTCGGGGCCAGACCCCCAGATACGCAGTATTTT,CASSFGARPPDTQYF,TRBJ2-3,TRBV5-1,-,-
TGTGCCAGCAGGAACTACGAGCAGTACTTC,CASRNYEQYF,TRBJ2-7,TRBV6-1,-,-
TGTGCCAGCAGGCTAACCTCGAATGAAAAACTGTTTTTT,CASRLTSNEKLFF,TRBJ1-4,TRBV2,-,-
TGTGCCAGCAGCTTATCTACCCCGGGACAGACTAACTATGGCTACACCTTC,CASSLSTPGQTNYGYTF,TRBJ1-2,TRBV7-8,-,TRBD1
TGTGCCAGCAGCTTAAGCGACGGAGGATCACCCCTCCACTTT,CASSLSDGGSPLHF,TRBJ1-6,TRBV11-2,-,-
TGTGCCAGCAGCTTGGCAGATACGCAGTATTTT,CASSLADTQYF,TRBJ2-3,TRBV5-4,-,-
TGCGCCAGCAGCGGGGATTCCGGGACAGAAGCTTTCTTT,CASSGDSGTEAFF,TRBJ1-1,TRBV5-1,-,-
TGTGCCAGCACCCTGGACCCCGGTAGGGCCAACGTCCTGACTTTC,CASTLDPGRANVLTF,TRBJ2-6,TRBV7-3,-,-
TGCGCCAGCAGGGTCGGAGGGGGCACAGATACGCAGTATTTT,CASRVGGGTDTQYF,TRBJ2-3,TRBV5-1,-,-
TGCGCCAGCGGATCGACAGGGGGCTACGAGCAGTACTTC,CASGSTGGYEQYF,TRBJ2-7,TRBV5-1,-,TRBD1
TGTGCCAGCAGTTACTCTGGCCGGGGGCCTTCACCCCTCCACTTT,CASSYSGRGPSPLHF,TRBJ1-6,TRBV6-5,-,-
TGTGCCAGCTCCCCGGACAGGGCCAAGGCCGAGCAGTACTTC,CASSPDRAKAEQYF,TRBJ2-7,TRBV18,-,TRBD1
TGTGCCAGCAGCTCACAGGGGAACACTGAAGCTTTCTTT,CASSSQGNTEAFF,TRBJ1-1,TRBV7-9,-,-
TGTGCCAGCAGTTACTCGAGAGGCTCTTATCAGCCCCAGCATTTT,CASSYSRGSYQPQHF,TRBJ1-5,TRBV6-5,once,-
TGTGCCAGTAGTATAGCTAGCGGAGACGAGCAGTACTTC,CASSIASGDEQYF,TRBJ2-7,TRBV19,few,TRBD2
TGTGCCAGCAGTTCCCCCGGCGGGGTGGCAAGCAATCAGCCCCAGCATTTT,CASSSPGGVASNQPQHF,TRBJ1-5,TRBV28,-,-
TGTGCCAGTAGGAGGACTAGCGGGGGGCCGTGGGATACGCAGTATTTT,CASRRTSGGPWDTQYF,TRBJ2-3,TRBV19,-,TRBD2
TGCAGCGCCTTACCGGACACTGAAGCTTTCTTT,CSALPDTEAFF,TRBJ1-1,TRBV29-1,-,-
TGTGCCAGCAGCCCCCCCCCAGGGAGAATTGCTGAAGCTTTCTTT,CASSPPPGRIAEAFF,TRBJ1-1,TRBV7-8,-,-
TGTGCCAGCAGCCGAACGACAGGGAACTATGGCTACACCTTC,CASSRTTGNYGYTF,TRBJ1-2,TRBV7-8,few,TRBD1
TGTGCCAGCAGCCAGGGCTTGGGCTCCCATCAGCCCCAGCATTTT,CASSQGLGSHQPQHF,TRBJ1-5,TRBV13,-,-
TGTGCCATCAGTGAGTCCGGGGGCACAGATACGCAGTATTTT,CAISESGGTDTQYF,TRBJ2-3,TRBV10-3,-,-
TGTGCCAGCAGTTTAGGCAGGGCGAGAGGTACTGAAGCTTTCTTT,CASSLGRARGTEAFF,TRBJ1-1,TRBV27,-,-
TGTGCCAGCAGCTTGTTAATCTCCTATAATTCACCCCTCCACTTT,CASSLLISYNSPLHF,TRBJ1-6,TRBV5-5,-,-
TGCGCCAGCAGCTTGGTGGGAGGGGAACATGGCTACACCTTC,CASSLVGGEHGYTF,TRBJ1-2,TRBV5-1,-,-
TGTGCCAGCACAAGTGGGCTAGGGGGGCCTGGGGCCAACGTCCTGACTTTC,CASTSGLGGPGANVLTF,TRBJ2-6,TRBV9,-,-
TGTGCCAGCAGTTACAGGGGCCGCGAAAAACTGTTTTTT,CASSYRGREKLFF,TRBJ1-4,TRBV6-5,-,-
TGTGCCAGCAGCTTGGCCGAACAAGGCACCGGGGAGCTGTTTTTT,CASSLAEQGTGELFF,TRBJ2-2,TRBV5-4,-,-